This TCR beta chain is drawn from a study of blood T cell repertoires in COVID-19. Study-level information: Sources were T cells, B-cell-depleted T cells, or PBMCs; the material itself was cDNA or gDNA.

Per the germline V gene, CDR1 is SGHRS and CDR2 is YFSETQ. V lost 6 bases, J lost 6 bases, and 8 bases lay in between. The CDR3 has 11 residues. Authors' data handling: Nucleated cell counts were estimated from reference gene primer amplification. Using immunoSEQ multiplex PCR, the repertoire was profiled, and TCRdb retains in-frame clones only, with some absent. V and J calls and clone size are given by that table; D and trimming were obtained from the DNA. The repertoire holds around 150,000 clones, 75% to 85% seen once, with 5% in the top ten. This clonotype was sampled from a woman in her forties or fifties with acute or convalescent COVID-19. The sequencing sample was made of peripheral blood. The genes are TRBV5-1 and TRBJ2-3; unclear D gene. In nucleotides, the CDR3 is TGCGCCAGCACCCAAGAGGATACGCAGTATTTT. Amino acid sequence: CASTQEDTQYF.